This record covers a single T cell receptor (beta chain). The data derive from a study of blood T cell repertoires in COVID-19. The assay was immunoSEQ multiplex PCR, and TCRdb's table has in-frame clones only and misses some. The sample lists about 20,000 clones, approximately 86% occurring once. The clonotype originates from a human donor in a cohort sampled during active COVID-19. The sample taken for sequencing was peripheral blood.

CDR3 coding DNA: TGTGCCAGCAGCCACCCGGAGGGGAACACTGAAGCTTTCTTT. The encoded protein is CASSHPEGNTEAFF. V and J are TRBV6-5 and TRBJ1-1; unclear D gene. V was clipped by 6 bases and J by 1 base, with 12 bases between them. This CDR3 region has 14 residues. Per the germline V gene, CDR1 is MNHEY and CDR2 is SVGAGI.